The subject of this entry is one TCR beta chain. Treatment denoted: PENTA 11 planned treatment interruption arm or continuous ART arm. The record originates from a study of HIV-infected children after antiretroviral therapy interruption. A 3' RACE protocol on RNA, with unique molecular identifiers, produced the TCR library. Each CDR3 protein gets one entry after TCRdb re-called the 3' RACE reads with MiXCR. The table records more than 85,000 distinct CDR3 sequences, about 7.2% of them present only once. With 11 bases clipped from V and 7 bases from J, the junction kept 8 bases outside the gene matches. The CDR3 totals 13 residues. The germline gives CDR1 MRHNA, CDR2 SNTAGT.

The clonotype was recovered from a pool of human donors with HIV. The rearrangement links TRBV6-4 to TRBJ2-1; 10 positions agree with TRBD2. This sample comprised CD45RA+ CD4+ T cells from PBMCs, pooled from several time points, obtained from a donor given antiretroviral therapy, either interrupted or continuous. The subset denotes: naive CD4+ CD45RA+ CD45RO- T cells. CDR3 in amino acids: CAYQREGLNEQFF. The CDR3 DNA sequence: TGTGCCTACCAGCGGGAGGGCCTAAATGAGCAGTTCTTC.